The source of this TCR beta chain is a study of control samples from healthy donors and cancer patients (TCRdb year 2020). In the case of this clone: Its specific antigen is unknown. No per-base quality is available; no much larger clone lies one base away.

The junction shows trimming of 0 bases on V and 5 bases on J, plus 11 bases between the germline ends. From its cysteine to its phenylalanine, the CDR3 spans 14 amino acids. Here the CDR3 DNA is all that survives: 42 bases in frame from base 1. CDR1 PRHDT and CDR2 FYEKMQ are derived from the germline V gene (reference sequence). The method behind the library was the immunoSEQ multiplex PCR assay. TCRdb took this table from immuneACCESS and kept in-frame rearrangements with V and J called. Such tables lack part of the clones; where checked against another copy, unresolved V genes explain under half of the gap, and the rest is unexplained. The sample table shows roughly 88,000 clones, and over 90% are seen once. 6.5% to 9.5% of the sample rests with the top ten.

The specimen was blood. Here the chain combines TRBV13 and TRBJ2-7; the D gene is perhaps TRBD1 or TRBD2, each of them matching over 5 bases. This TCR was recovered from a man younger than 30 in good health. The bases are TGTGCCAGCAGCTTAGGGGGGCTAGCCGACGAGCAGTACTTC. The resulting protein is CASSLGGLADEQYF.